The 29 T cell receptor beta chains reported below all come from one sample, sequenced in a study of shared clonotypes between healthy human individuals. Only in-frame clones appear in the TCRdb table, and some are missing; sequencing was by immunoSEQ multiplex PCR. The table shows about 500,000 clones, with roughly 80% occurring only once. Sequences were obtained from PBMCs. All receptors come from a woman aged 40-49 years in good health. Some clones in this sample may be carry-over from other donors' samples.

The chain uses TRBV7-3 and TRBJ1-2; a weak D match, TRBD1 (6 bases). Trimming cost V 5 bases and J 2 bases, with 9 bases left between them. The CDR3 is 13 residues long. Germline V gives CDR1 SGHTA, CDR2 FQGTGA. The CDR3 coding sequence is TGTGCCAGCAGCATGGACAGAAACTATGGCTACACCTTC. It specifies CASSMDRNYGYTF.

This clone was counted a few times. The rearrangement joins TRBV4-3 to TRBJ2-5; D gene ambiguous. The J call may be in error: the DNA end matches TRBJ2-7 better. The germline V gene has CDR1 LGHNA and CDR2 YSLEER. The CDR3 runs 14 residues. The CDR3 here is CASSQQRGPYEQYF. The CDR3 DNA reads as TGCGCCAGCAGCCAACAACGAGGCCCCTACGAGCAGTACTTC.

V is TRBV11-2 and J is TRBJ2-5; TRBD2 matches at 11 bases. The CDR3 loop spans 16 amino acids. V was pared by 4 bases and J by 2 bases, with 6 bases of the junction left unmatched. Germline loops: CDR1 SGHAT, CDR2 FQNNGV. The CDR3, as DNA: TGTGCCAGCAGCTCAAGACGACTAGCGGGGCAAGAGACCCAGTACTTC. Translating it yields CASSSRRLAGQETQYF. Full variable domain (rest looked up from reference TRBV11-2 and TRBJ2-5): EAGVAQSPRYKIIEKRQSVAFWCNPISGHATLYWYQQILGQGPKLLIQFQNNGVVDDSQLPKDRFSAERLKGVDSTLKIQPAKLEDSAVYLCASSSRRLAGQETQYFGPGTRLLVL.

The gene calls are TRBV7-8 and TRBJ2-1, with D unresolved. V lost 5 bases and J lost 10, with 12 bases in between. Germline V lookup: CDR1 SGHVS, CDR2 FQNEAQ. This CDR3 is 12 amino acids long. CDR3 region: CASSLIGSEQFF. CDR3 bases: TGTGCCAGCAGCCTAATAGGCAGCGAGCAGTTCTTC.

This chain joins TRBV7-3 and TRBJ2-2, with no clear D. CDR1 and CDR2 (germline): SGHTA, FQGTGA. The V end lost 6 bases, the J end lost 2 bases, and 16 bases lay between the germline ends. This CDR3 region has 16 residues. CDR3 sequence reads: CASRYNGGANTGELFF. The CDR3, as DNA: TGTGCCAGCAGATACAACGGCGGCGCCAACACCGGGGAGCTGTTTTTT.

This clone is categorized as medium-sized. The same CDR3 can be traced to other DNA sequences in this sample. This chain uses TRBV11-3 with TRBJ1-1; D is undetermined. V was cut by 5 bases and J by 0 bases, with 7 bases left in between. The CDR3 is made up of 13 amino acids. Germline lookup yields CDR1 SGHNT and CDR2 YENEEA. Here the CDR3 DNA reads TGTGCCAGCAGCCCTGACATGAACACTGAAGCTTTCTTT. It encodes CASSPDMNTEAFF.

This clone was seen only a few times. The genes are TRBV6-4 and TRBJ1-2; possibly TRBD1 for D (6 bases). Germline-derived CDR1 and CDR2 are MRHNA and SNTAGT. V was clipped by 4 bases and J by 4 bases, with 16 bases between them. The CDR3 covers 15 residues. CDR3 sequence reads: CASSGGGQSFYGYTF. CDR3 coding DNA: TGTGCCAGCAGTGGAGGAGGACAGTCTTTCTATGGCTACACCTTC.

This sequence joins TRBV6-1 and TRBJ1-2; D might be TRBD1 (6 bases). Looked up from germline, CDR1 is MNHNS and CDR2 is SASEGT. The CDR3 spans 15 residues. V lost 0 bases and J 4 bases, leaving 12 bases between the germline ends. CDR3: CASSEAITGTYGYTF. The CDR3 bases are TGTGCCAGCAGTGAAGCCATAACAGGGACCTATGGCTACACCTTC.

This chain joins TRBV5-4 and TRBJ2-1; the match to TRBD1 covers 7 bases. CDR1 and CDR2 (germline): SGHNT, YYREEE (reference sequence). The CDR3 spans 16 residues. The V gene end was trimmed by 1 base and the J gene end by 0 bases; junction bases not matched to a gene: 4. The DNA for the CDR3 is TGTGCCAGCAGCTTGCTACGGGACAGCTCCTACAATGAGCAGTTCTTC. Amino acid sequence: CASSLLRDSSYNEQFF.

The rearrangement links TRBV7-8 to TRBJ2-7; D assignment may be TRBD1 or TRBD2 (5 bases each). CDR1 and CDR2 from the germline V gene are SGHVS and FQNEAQ. The ends were cut back, 6 bases at V and 3 bases at J, with 21 bases in the middle. The CDR3 extends over 16 amino acids. CDR3 amino acids: CASSRPQGTSGYEQYF. In nucleotides, the CDR3 is TGTGCCAGCAGTCGCCCCCAGGGAACGAGCGGCTACGAGCAGTACTTC.

V is TRBV27 and J is TRBJ2-1, with 7 nucleotides matching TRBD1. Germline V gives CDR1 MNHEY, CDR2 SMNVEV (reference sequence). J gave up 9 bases and V 10 bases, and 6 bases lay outside the gene matches. The CDR3 spans 11 residues. For the CDR3, the DNA is TGTGCCATCATCAGGGGGAGTGAGCAGTTCTTC. It encodes CAIIRGSEQFF.

Concerning this clone itself: Compared with germline, one end of the junction differs, possibly owing to a read error. This chain links TRBV28 with TRBJ1-2; TRBD1 aligns across 8 bases. The V gene's germline CDR1 is MDHEN and CDR2 SYDVKM. This CDR3 has 15 residues. The CDR3 is CASSFLDRAHEGFAF. The CDR3 DNA is TGTGCCAGCAGTTTCCTGGACAGGGCGCACGAAGGTTTCGCCTTC.

This clone was picked up one time. The rearrangement joins TRBV4-2 to TRBJ1-2; D gene uncertain. The CDR3 covers 15 residues. V was cut by 4 bases and J by 1 base, with 13 bases left in between. Germline V gene sequence: CDR1 LGHNA, CDR2 YNFKEQ. Here the CDR3 reads CASSPTAGDNYGYTF. DNA of the CDR3: TGTGCCAGCAGCCCCACGGCGGGCGATAACTATGGCTACACCTTC.

The V call is TRBV28, the J call TRBJ2-1; 8 positions match TRBD2. After removal of 3 bases from V and 9 bases from J, the junction contained 7 bases not matched to a gene. This CDR3 is built from 14 residues. Germline lookup yields CDR1 MDHEN and CDR2 SYDVKM. In DNA form, the CDR3 reads TGTGCCAGCAGTTTCTGGCGGGAGGAGGCTGAGCAGTTCTTC. Translated, it gives CASSFWREEAEQFF. The full variable domain, its missing parts supplied by reference TRBV28 and TRBJ2-1, is DVKVTQSSRYLVKRTGEKVFLECVQDMDHENMFWYRQDPGLGLRLIYFSYDVKMKEKGDIPEGYSVSREKKERFSLILESASTNQTSMYLCASSFWREEAEQFFGPGTRLTVL.

The chain uses TRBV4-1 and TRBJ2-1; weak D call: TRBD2 (6 bases). The CDR3 length is 14 residues. The germline CDR1 and CDR2 sequences are MGHRA and YSYEKL. V dropped 4 bases and J dropped 5 bases, with 12 bases sitting between them. CDR3 residues: CASSRRGGHNEQFF. The CDR3 DNA reads TGCGCCAGCAGCCGGCGGGGCGGGCACAATGAGCAGTTCTTC.

This clone occurred a few times. The V gene is TRBV7-9, the J gene TRBJ1-2; 7 positions match TRBD1. The J segment lost 6 bases and the V segment lost 0 bases, leaving 4 bases of the junction unmatched. The CDR3 loop spans 14 amino acids. Germline values: CDR1 SEHNR, CDR2 FQNEAQ (reference sequence). CDR3 sequence reads: CASSLAGGGDGYTF. CDR3 DNA: TGTGCCAGCAGCTTAGCAGGGGGCGGCGATGGCTACACCTTC. Complete variable domain (other parts from reference TRBV7-9 and TRBJ1-2): DTGVSQNPRHKITKRGQNVTFRCDPISEHNRLYWYRQTLGQGPEFLTYFQNEAQLEKSRLLSDRFSAERPKGSFSTLEIQRTEQGDSAMYLCASSLAGGGDGYTFGSGTRLTVV.

This clone was recorded many times. The V gene is TRBV2, the J gene TRBJ2-5, with 7 bases fitting TRBD2. CDR1 is SNHLY, CDR2 FYNNEI, per germline. This CDR3 comprises 16 residues. Germline trimming cut 3 bases from V and 4 bases from J; bases unmatched to any gene: 11. As DNA, the CDR3 is TGTGCCAGCAGTGATCCGGACGGACTAGTTGGAGAGACCCAGTACTTC. This gives the protein CASSDPDGLVGETQYF.

This clone has a handful of counts. The chain uses TRBV10-3 and TRBJ2-5, with 8 positions matching TRBD2. V shed 1 base and J 0 bases; nucleotides not matched to a gene: 4. CDR1 ENHRY and CDR2 SYGVKD come from the germline V gene. The CDR3 is made up of 16 amino acids. CDR3 loop: CAISEFRTSNQETQYF. The CDR3, as DNA: TGTGCCATCAGTGAGTTTCGGACTAGCAACCAAGAGACCCAGTACTTC.

This clone was detected once. The gene calls are TRBV7-2 and TRBJ2-7, with TRBD2 identical over 7 bases. Germline CDR1 and CDR2: SGHTA and FQGNSA. Losses at the gene ends were 0 bases for V and 10 bases for J; bases not matched to a gene: 6. The CDR3 is 13 amino acids. The CDR3 region is CASSLAGTNKQYF. CDR3 bases: TGTGCCAGCAGCTTAGCTGGGACTAACAAACAGTACTTC. The full variable domain, in which reference TRBV7-2 and TRBJ2-7 provide the parts outside the CDR3, is GAGVSQSPSNKVTEKGKDVELRCDPISGHTALYWYRQSLGQGLEFLIYFQGNSAPDKSGLPSDRFSAERTGGSVSTLTIQRTQQEDSAVYLCASSLAGTNKQYFGPGTRLTVT.

The sample holds a few counts of this clone. The rearrangement uses TRBV27 and TRBJ1-3, with a tentative D call TRBD1 (5 bases). This CDR3 comprises 14 residues. Germline V gene data show CDR1 as MNHEY and CDR2 as SMNVEV (reference sequence). Trimming took 4 bases from V and 0 from J, leaving 7 bases between them. CDR3 region: CASSSGGSGNTIYF. The CDR3 DNA is TGTGCCAGCAGTTCGGGGGGCTCTGGAAACACCATATATTTT.

The rearrangement links TRBV28 to TRBJ2-6; 7 bases fit TRBD1. Germline CDR1 is MDHEN and CDR2 is SYDVKM. The CDR3 runs 17 residues. J lost 1 base, V lost 7 bases, and 10 bases had no gene match. Written as DNA, the CDR3 is TGTGCCAGCACCCTGACAGGGTCGGGGTCTGGGGCCAACGTCCTGACTTTC. This encodes CASTLTGSGSGANVLTF.

The rearrangement links TRBV29-1 to TRBJ2-2; 12 nucleotides line up with TRBD1. CDR1 SQVTM and CDR2 ANQGSEA come from the germline V gene. The CDR3 contains 15 residues. J gave up 1 base and V 7 bases, and 4 bases lay outside the gene matches. The CDR3 here is CSAGTGGLNTGELFF. DNA of the CDR3: TGCAGCGCCGGGACAGGGGGCCTGAACACCGGGGAGCTGTTTTTT.

V gene TRBV7-2 combines with J gene TRBJ1-2; D is unclear. CDR3 length: 15 amino acids. V lost 1 base and J 0 bases, leaving 9 bases between the germline ends. Germline CDR1 reads SGHTA; CDR2 reads FQGNSA. CDR3 loop: CASSLDGLSNYGYTF. CDR3 nucleotide sequence: TGTGCCAGCAGCTTAGACGGACTATCTAACTATGGCTACACCTTC.

This clone was observed a few times. This sequence joins TRBV6-1 and TRBJ1-1; D unresolved. Germline assignment: CDR1 MNHNS and CDR2 SASEGT. This CDR3 has 14 residues. V was shortened by 7 bases and J by 1 base, with 13 bases between the two germline ends. CDR3 loop: CASTDLASNTEAFF. The CDR3 region has the DNA TGTGCCAGCACCGACCTAGCCTCGAACACTGAAGCTTTCTTT.

As regards this clone: No conserved phenylalanine or tryptophan is present at the end of the CDR3, so a read error is the likely explanation. This sequence joins TRBV6-1 and TRBJ2-7, with TRBD1 as a possible D gene (5 bases). V lost 4 bases and J 6 bases, leaving 16 bases between the germline ends. The CDR3 covers 14 residues. Germline assignment: CDR1 MNHNS and CDR2 SASEGT. CDR3: CASSGKGSPSEQYL. CDR3 in DNA: TGTGCCAGCAGTGGCAAGGGGTCCCCCTCCGAGCAGTACCTC.

The V and J genes are TRBV6-1 and TRBJ2-7; D perhaps matches TRBD1 (6 bases). CDR3 size: 13 residues. The germline CDR1 and CDR2 sequences are MNHNS and SASEGT. V dropped 3 bases and J dropped 2 bases, with 8 bases sitting between them. As DNA, the CDR3 is TGTGCCAGCAGTGATGGACAGCCCTACGAGCAGTACTTC. It yields the protein CASSDGQPYEQYF.

The chain combines TRBV5-1 with TRBJ1-4, with 9 positions matching TRBD1. The germline gives CDR1 SGHRS, CDR2 YFSETQ. This CDR3 region has 17 residues. V shed 0 bases, J shed 10 bases, and the junction held 13 bases outside the gene matches. The CDR3 reads CASSLASGGQGTRKLFF. CDR3 coding DNA: TGCGCCAGCAGCTTGGCCTCGGGGGGACAGGGTACAAGAAAACTGTTTTTT.

The chain carries TRBV28 and TRBJ2-5; D is undetermined. The V gene lost 7 bases and the J gene lost 5 bases, with 8 bases spanning the gap. The germline CDR1 and CDR2 sequences are MDHEN and SYDVKM. This CDR3 has 11 amino acids. CDR3 in amino acids: CASTKRETQYF. In nucleotides, the CDR3 is TGTGCCAGCACCAAGAGGGAGACCCAGTACTTC.

The J gene is TRBJ1-2, the V gene TRBV5-1, with a possible D match to TRBD1 (5 bases). This CDR3 contains 13 residues. Germline V gene lookup returns CDR1 SGHRS and CDR2 YFSETQ. Trimming removed 1 base from V and 8 bases from J, with 12 bases in between. CDR3 DNA sequence: TGCGCCAGCAGCTTGACAGGACGGAGCGGCTACACCTTC. Amino acids: CASSLTGRSGYTF.